These 5 T cell receptor beta chains were all obtained from the same sample, sequenced in a study of blood T cell repertoires in COVID-19. The table came from immunoSEQ multiplex PCR; TCRdb's copy has only in-frame clones and leaves some out. The sample has 100,000 or so clones, 65% to 90% seen once. Material: PBMCs or T cells enriched from blood (not recorded which). These receptors were collected from a woman in her forties or fifties who had recovered from COVID-19.

The chain recombines TRBV7-9 with TRBJ1-4; D uncertain. This CDR3 spans 12 amino acids. The V gene's germline CDR1 is SEHNR and CDR2 FQNEAQ (reference sequence). Deletions cut 4 bases from V and 8 bases from J, with 8 bases between. CDR3 residues: CASSSREEKLFF. Here the CDR3 DNA reads TGTGCCAGCAGCTCCCGGGAGGAAAAACTGTTTTTT.

This clone was seen more than once but under ten times. The gene calls are TRBV9 and TRBJ2-2; a possible D gene is TRBD2 (7 bases). The germline V and J ends were trimmed by 6 bases and 2 bases, with 14 bases remaining between them. CDR3 size: 15 residues. Per germline, CDR1 SGDLS and CDR2 YYNGEE. CDR3 protein: CASTEGGANTGELFF. Written as DNA, the CDR3 is TGTGCCAGCACTGAAGGGGGGGCTAACACCGGGGAGCTGTTTTTT. Full variable domain (outside the CDR3, taken from reference TRBV9 and TRBJ2-2): DSGVTQTPKHLITATGQRVTLRCSPRSGDLSVYWYQQSLDQGLQFLIQYYNGEERAKGNILERFSAQQFPDLHSELNLSSLELGDSALYFCASTEGGANTGELFFGEGSRLTVL.

This chain links TRBV29-1 with TRBJ1-4; D is perhaps TRBD1 (6 bases). There are 14 residues in the CDR3. The germline V gene has CDR1 SQVTM and CDR2 ANQGSEA. The ends were cut back, 3 bases at V and 0 bases at J, with 8 bases in the middle. Here the CDR3 reads CSVDGGSTNEKLFF. CDR3 sequence (DNA): TGCAGCGTTGATGGGGGCTCAACTAATGAAAAACTGTTTTTT.

This chain links TRBV3-1 (or the pseudogene TRBV3-2) with TRBJ1-6; 8 bases agree with TRBD1. V shed 0 bases, J shed 10 bases, and the junction held 8 bases outside the gene matches. This CDR3 has 16 residues. The germline V gene has CDR1 LGHDT and CDR2 YNNKEL (reference sequence). This CDR3 reads CASSQDGAGGWSPLHF. For the CDR3, the DNA is TGTGCCAGCAGCCAAGATGGGGCAGGGGGCTGGTCACCCCTCCACTTT.

The CDR3 DNA sequence: TGTGCCAGCAGCCGGAGCGGGAGGGGAGGCGAGCAGTACTTC. Residues: CASSRSGRGGEQYF. The gene calls are TRBV28 and TRBJ2-7, with TRBD2 matching 10 bases. CDR3 length equals 14 residues. Germline values: CDR1 MDHEN, CDR2 SYDVKM. V dropped 6 bases and J dropped 6; count of bases not matched to a gene: 8.